This T cell receptor (beta chain) emerged from a study of control samples from healthy donors and cancer patients. J gave up 0 bases and V 1 base, and 2 bases lay outside the gene matches. The CDR3 is 16 amino acids. The germline CDR1 and CDR2 sequences are SGHTA and FQGNSA. The protocol was immunoSEQ multiplex PCR, while the TCRdb copy is restricted to in-frame clones and leaves out a portion. The sample consists of about 59,000 clones, more than 85% of them appearing once. The gene calls are TRBV7-2 and TRBJ2-1, with TRBD1 identical over 8 bases. The origin of this receptor is a man aged 40-50 years with colorectal cancer. Sequences were obtained from PBMCs. The CDR3 DNA reads TGTGCCAGCAGCTTAGTCGGGACAGGCTCCTACAATGAGCAGTTCTTC. Translated: CASSLVGTGSYNEQFF.